This section outlines one TCR beta chain sequence together with its context. The antigen is not known. Looked up from germline, CDR1 is SEHNR and CDR2 is FQNEAQ (reference sequence). The ends were cut back, 3 bases at V and 7 bases at J, with 12 bases in the middle. The CDR3 totals 13 residues. The data are from a study of long-term antiretroviral therapy in people with HIV. Investigators performed immunoSEQ version v3.0 at survey level. TCRdb keeps only in-frame clones here, not all; method: immunoSEQ multiplex PCR. The table lists tens of thousands of clones, roughly 83% of them singletons. Notes on the study in general: Data on ART adherence, viral resistance or therapy changes were unavailable. Clones expanded before ART dominated the repertoire at all time points. Relative to transplant donor controls, diversity remained lower despite increasing after ART.

The rearrangement joins TRBV7-9 to TRBJ1-1; D gene unclear. Sequencing used unsorted PBMCs, obtained 1.2 years after starting antiretroviral therapy. This receptor was taken from a middle-aged woman with HIV. The DNA of the CDR3 is TGTGCCAGCAGCTTTGGAGGGAAGATTGAAGCTTTCTTT. Encoded protein: CASSFGGKIEAFF.